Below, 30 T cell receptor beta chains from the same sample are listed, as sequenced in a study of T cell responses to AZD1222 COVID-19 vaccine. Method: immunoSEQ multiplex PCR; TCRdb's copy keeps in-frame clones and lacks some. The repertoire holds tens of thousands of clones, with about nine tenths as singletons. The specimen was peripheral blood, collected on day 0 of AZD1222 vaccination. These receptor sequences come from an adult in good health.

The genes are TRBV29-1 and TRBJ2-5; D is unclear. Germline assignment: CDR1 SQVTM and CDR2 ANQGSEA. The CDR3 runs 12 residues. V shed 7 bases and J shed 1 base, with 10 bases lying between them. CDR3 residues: CSANYAQETQYF. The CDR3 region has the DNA TGCAGCGCCAACTATGCCCAAGAGACCCAGTACTTC.

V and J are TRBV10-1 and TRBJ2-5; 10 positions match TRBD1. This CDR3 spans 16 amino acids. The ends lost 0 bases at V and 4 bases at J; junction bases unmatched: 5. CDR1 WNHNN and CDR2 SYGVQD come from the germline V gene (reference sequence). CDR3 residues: CASSESTGTGVETQYF. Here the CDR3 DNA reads TGCGCCAGCAGTGAGTCTACCGGGACAGGGGTAGAGACCCAGTACTTC.

In DNA, the CDR3 is TGTGCCAGCAGCTCGCCCGGGACAGGGCGTCAGCCCCAGCATTTT. Its protein product is CASSSPGTGRQPQHF. The gene calls are TRBV28 and TRBJ1-5, with TRBD1 matching over 9 bases. Germline V gene lookup returns CDR1 MDHEN and CDR2 SYDVKM. This CDR3 is 15 amino acids long. With V trimmed by 6 bases and J by 6 bases, 9 bases remained unmatched.

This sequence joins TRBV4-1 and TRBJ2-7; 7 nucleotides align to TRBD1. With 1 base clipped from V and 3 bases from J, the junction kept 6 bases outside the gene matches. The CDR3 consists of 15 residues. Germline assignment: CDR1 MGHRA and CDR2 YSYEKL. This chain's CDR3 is CASSQGFAGGYEQYF. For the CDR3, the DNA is TGCGCCAGCAGCCAAGGTTTCGCAGGGGGCTACGAGCAGTACTTC.

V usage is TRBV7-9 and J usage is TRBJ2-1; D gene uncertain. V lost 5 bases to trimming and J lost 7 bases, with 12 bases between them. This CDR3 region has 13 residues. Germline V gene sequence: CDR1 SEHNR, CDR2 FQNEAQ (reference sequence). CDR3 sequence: CASSRIEPNEQFF. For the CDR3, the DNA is TGTGCCAGCAGCCGAATCGAACCAAATGAGCAGTTCTTC.

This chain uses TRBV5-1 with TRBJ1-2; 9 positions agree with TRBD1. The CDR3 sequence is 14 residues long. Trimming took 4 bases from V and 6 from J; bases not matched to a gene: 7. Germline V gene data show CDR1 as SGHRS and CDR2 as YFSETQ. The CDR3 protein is CASSEQGAGNGYTF. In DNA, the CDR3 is TGCGCCAGCAGCGAACAGGGGGCGGGCAATGGCTACACCTTC. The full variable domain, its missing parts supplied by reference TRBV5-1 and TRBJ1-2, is KAGVTQTPRYLIKTRGQQVTLSCSPISGHRSVSWYQQTPGQGLQFLFEYFSETQRNKGNFPGRFSGRQFSNSRSEMNVSTLELGDSALYLCASSEQGAGNGYTFGSGTRLTVV.

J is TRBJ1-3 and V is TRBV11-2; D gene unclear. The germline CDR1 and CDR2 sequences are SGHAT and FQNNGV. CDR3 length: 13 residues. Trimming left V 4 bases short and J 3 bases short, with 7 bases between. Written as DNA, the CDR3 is TGTGCCAGCAGCTCATCACATGGAAACACCATATATTTT. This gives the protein CASSSSHGNTIYF. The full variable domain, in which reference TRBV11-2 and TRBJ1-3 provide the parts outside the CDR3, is EAGVAQSPRYKIIEKRQSVAFWCNPISGHATLYWYQQILGQGPKLLIQFQNNGVVDDSQLPKDRFSAERLKGVDSTLKIQPAKLEDSAVYLCASSSSHGNTIYFGEGSWLTVV.

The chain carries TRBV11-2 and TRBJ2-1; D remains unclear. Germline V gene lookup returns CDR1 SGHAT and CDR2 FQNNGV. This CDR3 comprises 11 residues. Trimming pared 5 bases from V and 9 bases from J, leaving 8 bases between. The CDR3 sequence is CASSPGSEQFF. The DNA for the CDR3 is TGTGCCAGCAGCCCCGGGTCTGAGCAGTTCTTC. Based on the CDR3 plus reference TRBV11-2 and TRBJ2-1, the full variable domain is EAGVAQSPRYKIIEKRQSVAFWCNPISGHATLYWYQQILGQGPKLLIQFQNNGVVDDSQLPKDRFSAERLKGVDSTLKIQPAKLEDSAVYLCASSPGSEQFFGPGTRLTVL.

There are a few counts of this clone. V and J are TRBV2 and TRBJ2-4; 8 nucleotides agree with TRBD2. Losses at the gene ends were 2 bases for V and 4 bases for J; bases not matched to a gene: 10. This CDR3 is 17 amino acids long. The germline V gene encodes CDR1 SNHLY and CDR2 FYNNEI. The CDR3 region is CASSEWTSGGGKNIQYF. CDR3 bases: TGTGCCAGCAGTGAATGGACCTCCGGGGGGGGTAAAAACATTCAGTACTTC.

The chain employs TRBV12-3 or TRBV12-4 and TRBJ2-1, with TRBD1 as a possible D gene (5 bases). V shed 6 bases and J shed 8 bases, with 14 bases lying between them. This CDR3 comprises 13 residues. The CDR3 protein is CASRRGRGDEQFF. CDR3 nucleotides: TGTGCCAGCAGACGAGGTAGGGGTGATGAGCAGTTCTTC.

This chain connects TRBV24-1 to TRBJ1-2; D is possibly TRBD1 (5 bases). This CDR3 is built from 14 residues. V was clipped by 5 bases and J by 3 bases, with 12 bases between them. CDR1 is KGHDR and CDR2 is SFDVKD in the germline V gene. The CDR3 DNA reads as TGTGCCACCAGTGGCATTTCGGGGGACTATGGCTACACCTTC. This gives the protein CATSGISGDYGYTF.

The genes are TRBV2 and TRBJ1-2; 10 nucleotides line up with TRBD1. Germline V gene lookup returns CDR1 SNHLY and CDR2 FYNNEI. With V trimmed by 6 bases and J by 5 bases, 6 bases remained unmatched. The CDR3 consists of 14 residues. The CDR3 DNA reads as TGTGCCAGCAGGGGGGACAGGGGTTTTTATGGCTACACCTTC. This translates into CASRGDRGFYGYTF. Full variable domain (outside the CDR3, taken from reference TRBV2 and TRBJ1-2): EPEVTQTPSHQVTQMGQEVILRCVPISNHLYFYWYRQILGQKVEFLVSFYNNEISEKSEIFDDQFSVERPDGSNFTLKIRSTKLEDSAMYFCASRGDRGFYGYTFGSGTRLTVV.

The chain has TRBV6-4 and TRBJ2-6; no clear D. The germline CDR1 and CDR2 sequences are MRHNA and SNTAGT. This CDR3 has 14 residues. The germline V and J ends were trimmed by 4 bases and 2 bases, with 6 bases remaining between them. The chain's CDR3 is CASSVQTGANVLTF. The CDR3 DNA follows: TGTGCCAGCAGTGTTCAAACTGGGGCCAACGTCCTGACTTTC.

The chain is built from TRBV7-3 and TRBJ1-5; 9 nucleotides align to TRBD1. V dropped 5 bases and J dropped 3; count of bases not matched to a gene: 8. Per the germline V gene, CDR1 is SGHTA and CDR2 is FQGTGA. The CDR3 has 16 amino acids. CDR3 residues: CASSTKGDRDNQPQHF. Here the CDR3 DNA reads TGTGCCAGCAGCACCAAGGGGGACAGGGACAATCAGCCCCAGCATTTT.

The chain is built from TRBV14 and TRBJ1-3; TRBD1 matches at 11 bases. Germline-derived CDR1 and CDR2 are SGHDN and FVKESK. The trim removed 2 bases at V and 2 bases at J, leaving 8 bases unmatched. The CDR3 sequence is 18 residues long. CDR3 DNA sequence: TGTGCCAGCAGCCAACCGGGACAGGGGGGACCTGCTGGAAACACCATATATTTT. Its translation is CASSQPGQGGPAGNTIYF.

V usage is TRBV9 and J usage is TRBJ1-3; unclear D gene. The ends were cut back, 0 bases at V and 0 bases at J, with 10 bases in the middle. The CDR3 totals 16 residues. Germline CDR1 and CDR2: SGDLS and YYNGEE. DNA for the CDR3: TGTGCCAGCAGCGTAGGAGAGAGGAGCTCTGGAAACACCATATATTTT. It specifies CASSVGERSSGNTIYF.

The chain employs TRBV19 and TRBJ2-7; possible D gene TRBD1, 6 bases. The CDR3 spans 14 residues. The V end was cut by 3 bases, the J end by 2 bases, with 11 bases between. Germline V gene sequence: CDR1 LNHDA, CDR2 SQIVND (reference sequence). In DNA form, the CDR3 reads TGTGCCAGTAGTATTGGTGGGGGCCCCTACGAGCAGTACTTC. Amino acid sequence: CASSIGGGPYEQYF.

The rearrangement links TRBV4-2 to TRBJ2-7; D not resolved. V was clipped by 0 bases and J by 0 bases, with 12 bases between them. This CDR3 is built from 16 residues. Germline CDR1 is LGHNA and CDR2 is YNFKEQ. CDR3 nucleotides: TGTGCCAGCAGCCAAGATAAGGGCCTCAGCTCCTACGAGCAGTACTTC. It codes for CASSQDKGLSSYEQYF.

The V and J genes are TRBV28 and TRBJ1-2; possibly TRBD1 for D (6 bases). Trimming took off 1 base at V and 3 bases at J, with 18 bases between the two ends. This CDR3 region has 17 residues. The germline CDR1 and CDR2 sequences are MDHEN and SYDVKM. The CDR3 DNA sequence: TGTGCCAGCAGTTTATTAGGGGGAGTGGCGATTGACTATGGCTACACCTTC. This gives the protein CASSLLGGVAIDYGYTF.

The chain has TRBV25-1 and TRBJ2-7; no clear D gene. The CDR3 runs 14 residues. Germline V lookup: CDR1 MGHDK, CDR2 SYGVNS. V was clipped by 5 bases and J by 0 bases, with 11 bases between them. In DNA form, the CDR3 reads TGTGCCAGCAGTATAGGTCGGAGCTCCTACGAGCAGTACTTC. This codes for CASSIGRSSYEQYF.

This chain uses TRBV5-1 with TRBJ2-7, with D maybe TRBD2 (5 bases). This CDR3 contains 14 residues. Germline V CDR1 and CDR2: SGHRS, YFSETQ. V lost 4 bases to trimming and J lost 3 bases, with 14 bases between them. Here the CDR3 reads CASSPSGNFYEQYF. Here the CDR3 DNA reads TGCGCCAGCAGCCCCTCCGGGAACTTCTACGAGCAGTACTTC.

The CDR3 reads CASSLPPGTGSSNYGYTF. The CDR3 nucleotides are TGTGCCAGCAGCTTACCCCCCGGGACAGGGTCTTCTAACTATGGCTACACCTTC. The chain employs TRBV5-6 and TRBJ1-2, with 9 bases that match TRBD1. CDR1 and CDR2 (germline): SGHDT, YYEEEE. Trimming cost V 2 bases and J 0 bases; bases outside gene matches: 11. The CDR3 totals 18 residues.

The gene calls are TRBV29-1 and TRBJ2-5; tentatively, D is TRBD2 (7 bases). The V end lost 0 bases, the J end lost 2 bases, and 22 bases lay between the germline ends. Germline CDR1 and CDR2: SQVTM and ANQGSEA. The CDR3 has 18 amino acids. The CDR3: CSVEDPSWRGRRQETQYF. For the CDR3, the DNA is TGCAGCGTTGAAGACCCCTCGTGGCGGGGGCGACGACAAGAGACCCAGTACTTC.

The CDR3 loop reads CASRVAGINEQFF. The DNA of the CDR3 is TGTGCCAGCAGGGTAGCGGGAATCAATGAGCAGTTCTTC. This chain connects TRBV2 to TRBJ2-1; 8 bases map to TRBD2. The CDR3 totals 13 residues. Germline trimming cut 6 bases from V and 6 bases from J; bases unmatched to any gene: 4. The germline V gene has CDR1 SNHLY and CDR2 FYNNEI. The full variable domain, its missing parts supplied by reference TRBV2 and TRBJ2-1, is EPEVTQTPSHQVTQMGQEVILRCVPISNHLYFYWYRQILGQKVEFLVSFYNNEISEKSEIFDDQFSVERPDGSNFTLKIRSTKLEDSAMYFCASRVAGINEQFFGPGTRLTVL.

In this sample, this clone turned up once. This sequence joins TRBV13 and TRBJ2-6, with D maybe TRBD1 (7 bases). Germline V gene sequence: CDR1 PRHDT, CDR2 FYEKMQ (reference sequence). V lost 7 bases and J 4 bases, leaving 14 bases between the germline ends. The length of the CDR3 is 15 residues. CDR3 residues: CASTPGGSGANVLTF. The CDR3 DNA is TGTGCCAGCACCCCAGGGGGGAGCGGGGCCAACGTCCTGACTTTC.

This chain's CDR3 is CASKKDRALNYGYTF. CDR3 nucleotide sequence: TGTGCCAGCAAAAAGGACAGGGCTCTTAACTATGGCTACACCTTC. This chain joins TRBV11-1 and TRBJ1-2; 8 nucleotides agree with TRBD1. The CDR3 consists of 15 residues. CDR1 is SGHAT, CDR2 FQDESV, per germline (reference sequence). V shed 7 bases, J shed 1 base, and the junction held 8 bases outside the gene matches.

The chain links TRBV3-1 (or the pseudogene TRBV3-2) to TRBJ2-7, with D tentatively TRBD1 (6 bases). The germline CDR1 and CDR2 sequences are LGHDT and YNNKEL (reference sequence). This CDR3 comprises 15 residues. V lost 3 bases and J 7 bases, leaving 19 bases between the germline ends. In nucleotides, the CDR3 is TGTGCCAGCAGCCACAACAGGGTTCTTGGGTCGGAGCAGTACTTC. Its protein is CASSHNRVLGSEQYF.

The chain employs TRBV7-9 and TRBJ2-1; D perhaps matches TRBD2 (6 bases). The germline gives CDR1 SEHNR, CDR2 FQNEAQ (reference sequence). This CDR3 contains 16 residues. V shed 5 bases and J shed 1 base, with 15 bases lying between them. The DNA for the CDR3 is TGTGCCAGCAGCCCTTCTTCCGCGGGGTCCTACAATGAGCAGTTCTTC. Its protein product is CASSPSSAGSYNEQFF.

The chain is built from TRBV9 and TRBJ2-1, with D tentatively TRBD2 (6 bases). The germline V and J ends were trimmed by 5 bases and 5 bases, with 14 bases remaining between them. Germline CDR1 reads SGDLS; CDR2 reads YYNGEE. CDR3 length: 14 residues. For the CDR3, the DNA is TGTGCCAGCAGTATGACGGAGGGAAACAATGAGCAGTTCTTC. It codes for CASSMTEGNNEQFF.

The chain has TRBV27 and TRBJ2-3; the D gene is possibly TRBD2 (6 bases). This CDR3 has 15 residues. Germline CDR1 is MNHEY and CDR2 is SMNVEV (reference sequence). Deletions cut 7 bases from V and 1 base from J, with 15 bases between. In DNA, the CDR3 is TGTGCCAGCACCCGCATGGGGGGTCGCACAGATACGCAGTATTTT. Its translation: CASTRMGGRTDTQYF.